Listed below are T cell receptor beta chains from one sample, sequenced in a study of cytomegalovirus exposure and HLA in healthy donors. Sequencing was performed with immunoSEQ multiplex PCR; in TCRdb, only in-frame clones are kept and a portion is missing. The table shows 85,000 to 130,000 clones, with around 80% occurring only once. Sequencing was done on a sample of PBMCs. The receptors here all came from a male donor in good health and CMV-seropositive. Both conserved end residues are part of each CDR3. The D gene is left open where the match is weak. Size tells how often a clone was seen (once, few, many) or the class of an expanded clone, and some rows leave it out.

abundance	v_gene	d_gene	j_gene	CDR3aa	CDR3nt
NA	TRBV4-3	NA	TRBJ2-7	CASSKEQGRGYEQYF	TGCGCCAGCAGCAAAGAACAGGGTAGGGGTTACGAGCAGTACTTC
few	TRBV2	NA	TRBJ1-4	CASTRGRGEKLFF	TGTGCCAGCACCCGGGGGCGGGGGGAAAAACTGTTTTTT
NA	TRBV4-1	NA	TRBJ2-5	CASSQLRGETQYF	TGCGCCAGCAGCCAATTAAGGGGAGAGACCCAGTACTTC
NA	TRBV6-5	NA	TRBJ1-2	CASSYSSGTRSGYTF	TGTGCCAGCAGTTACTCGAGCGGGACACGCTCTGGCTACACCTTC
NA	TRBV10-2	TRBD1	TRBJ2-6	CASTEQGEEANVLTF	TGCGCCAGCACGGAACAGGGGGAGGAGGCCAACGTCCTGACTTTC
NA	TRBV13	TRBD1	TRBJ2-7	CASSLGQGATYEQYF	TGTGCCAGCAGCTTGGGACAGGGTGCAACCTACGAGCAGTACTTC
NA	TRBV7-2	NA	TRBJ2-3	CASSPATSTDTQYF	TGTGCCAGCAGCCCGGCGACTAGCACAGATACGCAGTATTTT
NA	TRBV5-6	NA	TRBJ2-4	CASSPVDDGGRDIQYF	TGTGCCAGCAGCCCCGTTGATGACGGGGGGCGGGACATTCAGTACTTC
few	TRBV15	NA	TRBJ2-7	CATSRDHRAGPYF	TGTGCCACCAGCAGAGATCATAGGGCGGGGCCGTACTTC
NA	TRBV11-1	NA	TRBJ1-1	CASTPERGVFGAFF	TGTGCCAGCACTCCGGAACGGGGGGTTTTCGGAGCTTTCTTT
NA	TRBV7-7	NA	TRBJ2-3	CASSLGRAGQGPQYF	TGTGCTAGCAGCTTGGGCAGGGCCGGCCAGGGCCCGCAGTATTTT
NA	TRBV28	NA	TRBJ1-2	CASRLSKDLSNYGYTF	TGTGCCAGCAGATTATCCAAGGACTTAAGTAACTATGGCTACACCTTC
NA	TRBV7-2	TRBD1	TRBJ1-3	CASSPRMTGTDTIYF	TGTGCCAGCAGCCCCCGAATGACAGGGACCGACACCATATATTTT
NA	TRBV7-2	NA	TRBJ2-5	CASSLRRGLETQYF	TGTGCCAGCAGCTTACGCAGGGGTTTGGAGACCCAGTACTTC
few	TRBV29-1	NA	TRBJ1-2	CSVTGSYGYTF	TGCAGCGTAACAGGTTCCTATGGCTACACCTTC
NA	TRBV5-1	TRBD2	TRBJ2-7	CASSTQLAGAYEQYF	TGCGCCAGCAGCACCCAACTAGCGGGGGCCTACGAGCAGTACTTC
NA	TRBV4-3	NA	TRBJ1-6	CASSQDAFTRSPLHF	TGCGCCAGCAGCCAAGATGCTTTCACGAGGTCACCCCTCCACTTT
NA	TRBV5-1	NA	TRBJ2-5	CASSLNFQETQYF	TGCGCCAGCAGCTTAAACTTCCAAGAGACCCAGTACTTC
NA	TRBV30	NA	TRBJ2-7	CAWSAGEGEQYF	TGTGCCTGGAGTGCAGGGGAAGGCGAGCAGTACTTC
NA	TRBV5-1	NA	TRBJ1-1	CASRLQGSGAEAFF	TGCGCCAGCAGGCTACAGGGTTCTGGCGCTGAAGCTTTCTTT
NA	TRBV28	TRBD1	TRBJ2-5	CASSLWTGSQETQYF	TGTGCCAGCAGTTTATGGACAGGGAGCCAAGAGACCCAGTACTTC
few	TRBV9	TRBD1	TRBJ1-1	CASSVGQGDEAFF	TGTGCCAGCAGCGTCGGACAGGGTGATGAAGCTTTCTTT
once	TRBV6-5	TRBD1	TRBJ1-1	CASRLTGAPVEAFF	TGTGCCAGCAGGTTGACAGGGGCGCCCGTTGAAGCTTTCTTT
NA	TRBV9	TRBD2	TRBJ2-7	CASSVGSGGPYEQYF	TGTGCCAGCAGCGTAGGTAGCGGGGGCCCCTACGAGCAGTACTTC
NA	TRBV28	NA	TRBJ1-1	CASRQGPPQEAFF	TGTGCCAGCAGACAGGGCCCCCCTCAGGAAGCTTTCTTT
NA	TRBV19	TRBD2	TRBJ2-2	CASSIGAGGPGGELFF	TGTGCCAGTAGTATAGGGGCGGGGGGGCCCGGCGGGGAGCTGTTTTTT
NA	TRBV4-3	NA	TRBJ1-1	CASSQDVAERAEAFF	TGCGCCAGCAGCCAAGATGTTGCCGAGAGAGCTGAAGCTTTCTTT
NA	TRBV28	TRBD1	TRBJ2-7	CASSFFDRGPYEQYF	TGTGCCAGCAGTTTTTTCGACAGGGGGCCCTACGAGCAGTACTTC
once	TRBV9	TRBD2	TRBJ2-1	CASTSGGEDNEQFF	TGTGCCAGCACCAGCGGGGGCGAAGACAATGAGCAGTTCTTC
NA	TRBV7-8	NA	TRBJ1-5	CASSLEGDPSNQPQHF	TGTGCCAGCAGCTTAGAGGGGGACCCTAGCAATCAGCCCCAGCATTTT
NA	TRBV29-1	TRBD1	TRBJ2-3	CSVEGAGGTDTQYF	TGCAGCGTTGAAGGGGCAGGGGGCACGGATACGCAGTATTTT
NA	TRBV7-8	NA	TRBJ1-2	CASSPGGGAGGYTF	TGTGCCAGCAGCCCGGGAGGGGGGGCAGGAGGCTACACCTTC
NA	TRBV5-8	NA	TRBJ1-5	CASSPWAPPSGSQPQHF	TGTGCCAGCAGCCCCTGGGCCCCACCGTCGGGGAGTCAGCCCCAGCATTTT
NA	TRBV6-6	NA	TRBJ1-4	CASSYGGERDEKLFF	TGTGCCAGCAGTTACGGCGGGGAACGGGATGAAAAACTGTTTTTT
NA	TRBV7-9	NA	TRBJ2-3	CASVLGGGPDTQYF	TGTGCCAGCGTCCTTGGGGGGGGCCCAGATACGCAGTATTTT
NA	TRBV14	TRBD1	TRBJ2-2	CASSQEWDRVNTGELFF	TGTGCCAGCAGCCAAGAATGGGACAGGGTAAACACCGGGGAGCTGTTTTTT
NA	TRBV28	TRBD1	TRBJ2-5	CASSSAGGYETQYF	TGTGCCAGCAGTTCCGCAGGGGGCTACGAGACCCAGTACTTC